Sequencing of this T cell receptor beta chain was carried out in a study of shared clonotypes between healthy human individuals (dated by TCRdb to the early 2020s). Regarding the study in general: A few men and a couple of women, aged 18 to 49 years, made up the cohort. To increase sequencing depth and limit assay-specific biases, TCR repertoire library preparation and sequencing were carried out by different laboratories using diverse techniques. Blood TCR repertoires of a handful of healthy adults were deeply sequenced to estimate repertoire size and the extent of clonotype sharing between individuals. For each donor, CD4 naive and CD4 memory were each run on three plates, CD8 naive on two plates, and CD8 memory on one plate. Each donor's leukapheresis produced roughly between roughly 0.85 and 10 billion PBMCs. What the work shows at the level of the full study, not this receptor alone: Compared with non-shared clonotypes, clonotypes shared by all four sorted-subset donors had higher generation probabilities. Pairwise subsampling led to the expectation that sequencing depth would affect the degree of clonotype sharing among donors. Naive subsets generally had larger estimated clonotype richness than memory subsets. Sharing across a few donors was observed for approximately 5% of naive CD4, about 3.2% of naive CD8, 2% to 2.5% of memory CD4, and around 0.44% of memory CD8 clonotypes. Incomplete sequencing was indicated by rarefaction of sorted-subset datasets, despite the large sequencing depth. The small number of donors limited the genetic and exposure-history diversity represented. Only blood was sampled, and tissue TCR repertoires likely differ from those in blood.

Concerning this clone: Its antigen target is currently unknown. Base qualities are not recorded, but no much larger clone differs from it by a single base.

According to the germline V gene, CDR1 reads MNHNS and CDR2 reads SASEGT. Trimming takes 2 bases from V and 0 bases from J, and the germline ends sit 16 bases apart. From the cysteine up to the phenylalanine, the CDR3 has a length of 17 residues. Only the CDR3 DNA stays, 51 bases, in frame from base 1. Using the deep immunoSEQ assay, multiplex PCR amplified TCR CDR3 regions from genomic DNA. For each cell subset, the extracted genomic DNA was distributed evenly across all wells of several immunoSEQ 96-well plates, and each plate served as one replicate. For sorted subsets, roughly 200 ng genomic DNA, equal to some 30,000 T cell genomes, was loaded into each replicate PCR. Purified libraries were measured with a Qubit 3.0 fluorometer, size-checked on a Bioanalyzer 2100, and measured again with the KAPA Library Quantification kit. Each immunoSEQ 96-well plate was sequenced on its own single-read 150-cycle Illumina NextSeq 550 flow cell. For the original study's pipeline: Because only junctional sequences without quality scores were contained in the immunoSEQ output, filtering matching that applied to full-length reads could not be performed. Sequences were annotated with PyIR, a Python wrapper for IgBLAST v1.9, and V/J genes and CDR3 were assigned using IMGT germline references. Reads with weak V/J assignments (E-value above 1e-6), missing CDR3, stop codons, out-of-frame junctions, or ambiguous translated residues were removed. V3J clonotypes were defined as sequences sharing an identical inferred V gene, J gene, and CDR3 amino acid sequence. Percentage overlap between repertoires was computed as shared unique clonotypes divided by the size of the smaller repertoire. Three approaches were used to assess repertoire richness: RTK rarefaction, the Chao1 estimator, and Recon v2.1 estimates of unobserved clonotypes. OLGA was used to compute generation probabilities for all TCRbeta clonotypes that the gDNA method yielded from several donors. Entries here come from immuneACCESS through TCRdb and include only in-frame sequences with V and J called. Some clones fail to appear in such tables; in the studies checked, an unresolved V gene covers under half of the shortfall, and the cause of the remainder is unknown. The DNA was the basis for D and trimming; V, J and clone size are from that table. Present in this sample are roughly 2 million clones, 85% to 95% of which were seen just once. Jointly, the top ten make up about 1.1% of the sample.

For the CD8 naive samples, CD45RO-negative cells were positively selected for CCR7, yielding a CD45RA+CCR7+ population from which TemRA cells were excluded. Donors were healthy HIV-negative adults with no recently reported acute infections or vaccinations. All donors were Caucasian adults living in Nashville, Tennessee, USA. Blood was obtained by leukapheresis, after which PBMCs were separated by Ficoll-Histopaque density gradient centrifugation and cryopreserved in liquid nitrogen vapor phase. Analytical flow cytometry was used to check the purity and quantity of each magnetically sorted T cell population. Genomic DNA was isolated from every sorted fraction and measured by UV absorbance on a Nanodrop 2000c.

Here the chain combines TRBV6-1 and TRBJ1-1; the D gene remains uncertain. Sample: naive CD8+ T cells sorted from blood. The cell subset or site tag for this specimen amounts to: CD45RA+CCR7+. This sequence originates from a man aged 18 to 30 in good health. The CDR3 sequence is CASSEMKGWAMNTEAFF. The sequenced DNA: TGTGCCAGCAGTGAAATGAAGGGTTGGGCCATGAACACTGAAGCTTTCTTT.